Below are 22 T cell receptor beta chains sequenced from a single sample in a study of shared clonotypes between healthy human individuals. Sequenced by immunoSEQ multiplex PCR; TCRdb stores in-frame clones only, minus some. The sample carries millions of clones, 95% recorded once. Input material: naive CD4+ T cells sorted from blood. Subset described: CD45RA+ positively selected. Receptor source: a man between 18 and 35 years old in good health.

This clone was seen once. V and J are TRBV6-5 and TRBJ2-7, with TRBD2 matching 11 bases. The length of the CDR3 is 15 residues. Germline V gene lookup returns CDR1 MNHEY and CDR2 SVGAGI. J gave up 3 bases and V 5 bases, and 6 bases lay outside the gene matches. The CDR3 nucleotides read TGTGCCAGCAGTCTCGGGACTAGCGGCCACTACGAGCAGTACTTC. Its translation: CASSLGTSGHYEQYF.

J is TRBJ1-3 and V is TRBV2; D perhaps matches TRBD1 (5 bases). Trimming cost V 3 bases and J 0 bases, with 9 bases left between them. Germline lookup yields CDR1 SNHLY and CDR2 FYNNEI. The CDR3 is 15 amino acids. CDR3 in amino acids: CASSEQGTSGNTIYF. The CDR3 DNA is TGTGCCAGCAGTGAGCAGGGCACCTCTGGAAACACCATATATTTT.

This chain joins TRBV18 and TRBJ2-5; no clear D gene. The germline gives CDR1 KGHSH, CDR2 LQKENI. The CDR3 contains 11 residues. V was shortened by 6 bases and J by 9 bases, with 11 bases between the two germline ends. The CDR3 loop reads CASSPGDSQYF. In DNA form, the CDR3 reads TGTGCCAGCTCCCCGGGTGACTCCCAGTACTTC.

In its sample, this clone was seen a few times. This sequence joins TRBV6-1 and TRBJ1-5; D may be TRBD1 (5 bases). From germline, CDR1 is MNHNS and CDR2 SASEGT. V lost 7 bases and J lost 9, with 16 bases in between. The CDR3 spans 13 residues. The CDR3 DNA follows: TGTGCCAGCACCGAGGACATCCCGCTGCCCCAGCATTTT. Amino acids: CASTEDIPLPQHF.

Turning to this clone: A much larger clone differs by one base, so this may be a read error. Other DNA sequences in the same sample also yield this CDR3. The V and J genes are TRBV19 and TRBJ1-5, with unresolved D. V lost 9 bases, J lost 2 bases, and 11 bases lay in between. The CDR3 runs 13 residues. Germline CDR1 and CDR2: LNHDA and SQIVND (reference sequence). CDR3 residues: CASLGGGNQPQHF. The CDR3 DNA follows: TGTGCCAGCCTGGGTGGGGGCAATCAGCCCCAGCATTTT.

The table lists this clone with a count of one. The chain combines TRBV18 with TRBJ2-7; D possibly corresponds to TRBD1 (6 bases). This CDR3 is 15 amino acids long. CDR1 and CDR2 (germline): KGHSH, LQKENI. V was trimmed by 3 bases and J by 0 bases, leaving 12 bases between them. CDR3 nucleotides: TGTGCCAGCTCACCCGGGACAACAGACTCCTACGAGCAGTACTTC. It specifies CASSPGTTDSYEQYF. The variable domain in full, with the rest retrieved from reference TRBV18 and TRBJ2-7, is NAGVMQNPRHLVRRRGQEARLRCSPMKGHSHVYWYRQLPEEGLKFMVYLQKENIIDESGMPKERFSAEFPKEGPSILRIQQVVRGDSAAYFCASSPGTTDSYEQYFGPGTRLTVT.

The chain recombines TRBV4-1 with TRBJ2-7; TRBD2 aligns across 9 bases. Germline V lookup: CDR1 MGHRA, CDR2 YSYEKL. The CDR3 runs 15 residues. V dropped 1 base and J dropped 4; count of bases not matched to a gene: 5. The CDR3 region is CASSQALAGNYEQYF. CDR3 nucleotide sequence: TGCGCCAGCAGCCAAGCCCTAGCGGGAAATTACGAGCAGTACTTC.

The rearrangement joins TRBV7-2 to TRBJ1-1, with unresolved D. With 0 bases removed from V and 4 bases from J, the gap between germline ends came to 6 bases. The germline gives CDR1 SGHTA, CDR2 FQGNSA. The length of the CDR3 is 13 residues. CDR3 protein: CASSLASRTEAFF. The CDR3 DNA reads TGTGCCAGCAGCTTAGCGAGCCGCACTGAAGCTTTCTTT.

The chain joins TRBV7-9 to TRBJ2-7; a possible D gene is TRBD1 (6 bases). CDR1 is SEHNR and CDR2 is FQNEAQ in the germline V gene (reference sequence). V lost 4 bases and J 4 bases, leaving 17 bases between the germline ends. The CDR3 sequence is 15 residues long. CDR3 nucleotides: TGTGCCAGCAGCTCCAGACAGGCGACCAATTACGAGCAGTACTTC. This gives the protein CASSSRQATNYEQYF.

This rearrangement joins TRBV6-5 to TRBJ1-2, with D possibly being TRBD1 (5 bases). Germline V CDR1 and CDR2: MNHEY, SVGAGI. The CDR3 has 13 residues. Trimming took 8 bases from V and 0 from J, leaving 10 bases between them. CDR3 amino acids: CASWDPPNYGYTF. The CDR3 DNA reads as TGTGCCAGCTGGGACCCGCCTAACTATGGCTACACCTTC.

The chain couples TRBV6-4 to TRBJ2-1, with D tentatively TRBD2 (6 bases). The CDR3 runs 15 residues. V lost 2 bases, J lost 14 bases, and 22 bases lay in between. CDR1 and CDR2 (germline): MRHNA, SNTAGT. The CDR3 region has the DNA TGTGCCAGCAGTGACGGTGGACTACCCGCCGGGGGAAAGTTCTTC. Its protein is CASSDGGLPAGGKFF.

The CDR3 loop is CAISDSDFPGELFF. The CDR3 DNA is TGTGCCATCAGTGACTCGGACTTTCCTGGGGAGCTGTTTTTT. This chain uses TRBV10-3 with TRBJ2-2; weak D call: TRBD2 (5 bases). CDR1 is ENHRY and CDR2 is SYGVKD in the germline V gene. The length of the CDR3 is 14 residues. Trimming cost V 3 bases and J 8 bases, with 13 bases left between them.

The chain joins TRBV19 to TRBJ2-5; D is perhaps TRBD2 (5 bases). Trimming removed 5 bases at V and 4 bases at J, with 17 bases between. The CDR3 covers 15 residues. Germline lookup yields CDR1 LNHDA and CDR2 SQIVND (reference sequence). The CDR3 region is CASSSHRGFGETQYF. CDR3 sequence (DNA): TGTGCCAGTAGTTCCCACCGGGGTTTTGGAGAGACCCAGTACTTC.

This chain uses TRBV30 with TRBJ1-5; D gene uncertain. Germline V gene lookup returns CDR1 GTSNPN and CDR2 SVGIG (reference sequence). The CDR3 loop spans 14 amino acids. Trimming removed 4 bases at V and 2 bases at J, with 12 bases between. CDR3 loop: CAWTPSPGNQPQHF. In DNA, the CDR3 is TGTGCCTGGACCCCTTCTCCGGGCAATCAGCCCCAGCATTTT. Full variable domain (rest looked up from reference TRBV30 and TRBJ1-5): SQTIHQWPATLVQPVGSPLSLECTVEGTSNPNLYWYRQAAGRGLQLLFYSVGIGQISSEVPQNLSASRPQDRQFILSSKKLLLSDSGFYLCAWTPSPGNQPQHFGDGTRLSIL.

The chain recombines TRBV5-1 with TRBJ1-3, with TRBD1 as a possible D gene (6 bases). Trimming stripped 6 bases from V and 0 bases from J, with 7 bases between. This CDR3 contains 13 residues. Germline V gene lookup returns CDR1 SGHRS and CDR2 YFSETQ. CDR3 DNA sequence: TGCGCCAGCACAGGGGACTCTGGAAACACCATATATTTT. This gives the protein CASTGDSGNTIYF.

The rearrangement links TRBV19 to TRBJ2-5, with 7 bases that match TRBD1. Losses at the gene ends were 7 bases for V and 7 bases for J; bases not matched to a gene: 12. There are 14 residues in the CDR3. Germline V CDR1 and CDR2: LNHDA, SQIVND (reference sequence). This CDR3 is CASNRGQKFGTQYF. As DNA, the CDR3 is TGTGCCAGTAATAGGGGACAGAAGTTTGGGACCCAGTACTTC.

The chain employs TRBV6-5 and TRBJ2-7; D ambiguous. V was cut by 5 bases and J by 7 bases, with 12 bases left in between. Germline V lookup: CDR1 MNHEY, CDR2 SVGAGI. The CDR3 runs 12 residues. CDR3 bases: TGTGCCAGCAGTGGGGTGACCGGAGAGCAGTACTTC. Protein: CASSGVTGEQYF.

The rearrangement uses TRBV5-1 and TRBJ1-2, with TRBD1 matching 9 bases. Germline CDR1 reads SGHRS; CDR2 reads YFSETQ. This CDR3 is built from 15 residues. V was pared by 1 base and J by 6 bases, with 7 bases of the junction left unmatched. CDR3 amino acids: CASSLKVTGGDGYTF. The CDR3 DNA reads TGCGCCAGCAGCTTGAAGGTGACAGGGGGAGATGGCTACACCTTC.

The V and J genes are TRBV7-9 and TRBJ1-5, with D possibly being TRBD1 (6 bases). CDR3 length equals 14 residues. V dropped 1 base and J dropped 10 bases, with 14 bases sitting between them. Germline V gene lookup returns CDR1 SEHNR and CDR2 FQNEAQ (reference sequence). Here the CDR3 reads CASSLETGNLPQHF. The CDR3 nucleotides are TGTGCCAGCAGCTTAGAAACAGGGAACCTACCCCAGCATTTT.

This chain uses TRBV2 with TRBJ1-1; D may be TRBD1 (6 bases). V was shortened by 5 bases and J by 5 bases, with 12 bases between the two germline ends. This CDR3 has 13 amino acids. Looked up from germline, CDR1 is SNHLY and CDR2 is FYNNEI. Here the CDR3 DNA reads TGTGCCAGCAGTCAACAGGGTCGGACTGAAGCTTTCTTT. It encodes CASSQQGRTEAFF.

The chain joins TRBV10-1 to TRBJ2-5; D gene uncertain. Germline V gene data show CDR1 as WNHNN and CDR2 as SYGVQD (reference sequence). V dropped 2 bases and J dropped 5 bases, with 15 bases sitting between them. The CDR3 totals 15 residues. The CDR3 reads CASSEGLGKKETQYF. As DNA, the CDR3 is TGCGCCAGCAGTGAGGGATTAGGAAAGAAGGAGACCCAGTACTTC.

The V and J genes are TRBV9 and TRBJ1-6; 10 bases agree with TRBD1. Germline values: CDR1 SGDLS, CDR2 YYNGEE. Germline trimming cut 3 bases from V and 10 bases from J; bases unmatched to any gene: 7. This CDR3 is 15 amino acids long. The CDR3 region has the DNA TGTGCCAGCAGCGGAAGGACAGGGGGAAGCTCACCCCTCCACTTT. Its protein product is CASSGRTGGSSPLHF.